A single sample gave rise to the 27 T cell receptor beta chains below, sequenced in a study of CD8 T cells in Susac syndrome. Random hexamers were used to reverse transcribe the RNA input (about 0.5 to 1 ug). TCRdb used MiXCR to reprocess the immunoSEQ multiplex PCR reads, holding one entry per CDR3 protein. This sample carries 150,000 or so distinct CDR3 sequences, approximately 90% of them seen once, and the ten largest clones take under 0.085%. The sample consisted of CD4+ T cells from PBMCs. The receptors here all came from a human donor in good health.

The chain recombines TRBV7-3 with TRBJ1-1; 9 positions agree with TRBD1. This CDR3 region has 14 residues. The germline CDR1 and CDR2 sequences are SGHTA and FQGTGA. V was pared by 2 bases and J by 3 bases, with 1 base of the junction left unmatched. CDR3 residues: CASSLWDRDTEAFF. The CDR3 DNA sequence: TGTGCCAGCAGCTTATGGGACAGGGACACTGAAGCTTTCTTT. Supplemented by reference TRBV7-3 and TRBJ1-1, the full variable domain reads GAGVSQTPSNKVTEKGKYVELRCDPISGHTALYWYRQSLGQGPEFLIYFQGTGAADDSGLPNDRFFAVRPEGSVSTLKIQRTERGDSAVYLCASSLWDRDTEAFFGQGTRLTVV.

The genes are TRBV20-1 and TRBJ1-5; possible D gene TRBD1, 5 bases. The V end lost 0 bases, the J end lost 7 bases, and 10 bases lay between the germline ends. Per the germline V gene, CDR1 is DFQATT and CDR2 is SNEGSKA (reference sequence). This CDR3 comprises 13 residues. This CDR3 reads CSARDQQGQPQHF. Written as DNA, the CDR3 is TGCAGTGCTAGAGATCAGCAGGGACAGCCCCAGCATTTT.

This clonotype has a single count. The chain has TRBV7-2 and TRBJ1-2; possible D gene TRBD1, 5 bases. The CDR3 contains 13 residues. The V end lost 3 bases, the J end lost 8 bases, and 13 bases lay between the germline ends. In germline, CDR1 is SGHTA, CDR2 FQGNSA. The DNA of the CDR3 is TGTGCCAGCAGCTTCACACCAGGGAACGGCTACACCTTC. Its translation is CASSFTPGNGYTF.

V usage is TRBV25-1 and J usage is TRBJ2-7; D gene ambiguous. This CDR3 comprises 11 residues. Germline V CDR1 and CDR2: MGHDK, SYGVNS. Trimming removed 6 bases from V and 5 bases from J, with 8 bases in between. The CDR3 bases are TGTGCCAGCAGATCTTACGACGAGCAGTACTTC. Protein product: CASRSYDEQYF.

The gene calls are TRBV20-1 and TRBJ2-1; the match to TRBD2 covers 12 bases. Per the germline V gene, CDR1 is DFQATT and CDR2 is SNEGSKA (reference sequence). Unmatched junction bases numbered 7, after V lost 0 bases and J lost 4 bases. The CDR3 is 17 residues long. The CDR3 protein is CSARDHQGLAGYNEQFF. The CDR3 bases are TGCAGTGCTAGAGATCACCAGGGACTAGCGGGTTACAATGAGCAGTTCTTC.

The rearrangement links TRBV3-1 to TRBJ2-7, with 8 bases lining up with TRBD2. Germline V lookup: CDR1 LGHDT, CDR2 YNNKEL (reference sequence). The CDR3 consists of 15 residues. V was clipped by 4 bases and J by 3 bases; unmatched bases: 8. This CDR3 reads CASSPMSGSFYEQYF. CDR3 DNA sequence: TGTGCCAGCAGCCCCATGAGCGGGAGTTTCTACGAGCAGTACTTC.

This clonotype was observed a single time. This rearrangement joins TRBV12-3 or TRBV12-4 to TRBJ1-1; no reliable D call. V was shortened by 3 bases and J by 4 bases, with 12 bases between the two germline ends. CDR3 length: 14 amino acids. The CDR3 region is CASSLKGGITEAFF. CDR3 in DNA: TGTGCCAGCAGTTTGAAAGGAGGGATCACTGAAGCTTTCTTT.

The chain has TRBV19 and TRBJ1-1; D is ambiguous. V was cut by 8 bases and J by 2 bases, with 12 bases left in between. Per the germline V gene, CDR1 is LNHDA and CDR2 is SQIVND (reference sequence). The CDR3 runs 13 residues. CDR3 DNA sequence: TGTGCCAGTGTCCGGACGGATAACACTGAAGCTTTCTTT. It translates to CASVRTDNTEAFF. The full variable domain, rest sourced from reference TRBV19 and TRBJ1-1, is DGGITQSPKYLFRKEGQNVTLSCEQNLNHDAMYWYRQDPGQGLRLIYYSQIVNDFQKGDIAEGYSVSREKKESFPLTVTSAQKNPTAFYLCASVRTDNTEAFFGQGTRLTVV.

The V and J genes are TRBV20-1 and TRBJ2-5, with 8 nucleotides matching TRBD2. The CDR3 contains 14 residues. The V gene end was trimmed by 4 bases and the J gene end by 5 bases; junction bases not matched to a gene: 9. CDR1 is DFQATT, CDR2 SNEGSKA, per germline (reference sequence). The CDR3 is CSATPGLGRETQYF. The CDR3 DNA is TGCAGTGCTACTCCGGGACTAGGCCGGGAGACCCAGTACTTC.

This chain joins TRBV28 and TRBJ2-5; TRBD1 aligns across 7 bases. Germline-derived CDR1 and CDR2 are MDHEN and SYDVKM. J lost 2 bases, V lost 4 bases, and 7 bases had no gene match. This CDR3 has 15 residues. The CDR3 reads CASSSGQATQETQYF. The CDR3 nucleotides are TGTGCCAGCAGTTCAGGACAGGCAACTCAAGAGACCCAGTACTTC.

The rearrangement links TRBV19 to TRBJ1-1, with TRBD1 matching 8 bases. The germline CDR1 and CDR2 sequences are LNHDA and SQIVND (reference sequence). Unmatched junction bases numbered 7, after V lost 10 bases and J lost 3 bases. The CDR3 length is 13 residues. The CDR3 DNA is TGTGCCACACCGACAGGGGAGGACACTGAAGCTTTCTTT. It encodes CATPTGEDTEAFF.

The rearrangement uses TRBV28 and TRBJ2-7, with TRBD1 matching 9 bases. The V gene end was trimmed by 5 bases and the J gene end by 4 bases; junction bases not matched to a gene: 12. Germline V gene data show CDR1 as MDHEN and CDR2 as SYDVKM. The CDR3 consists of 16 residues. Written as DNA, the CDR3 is TGTGCCAGCAGTGGAGCCCGGGACAGGGCTTCGTACGAGCAGTACTTC. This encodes CASSGARDRASYEQYF.

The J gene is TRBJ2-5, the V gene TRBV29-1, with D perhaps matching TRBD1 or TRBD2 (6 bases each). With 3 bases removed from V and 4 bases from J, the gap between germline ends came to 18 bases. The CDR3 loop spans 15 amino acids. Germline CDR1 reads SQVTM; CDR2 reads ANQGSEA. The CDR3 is CSVDDIMRGAETQYF. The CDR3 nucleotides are TGCAGCGTTGATGACATCATGAGGGGGGCAGAGACCCAGTACTTC. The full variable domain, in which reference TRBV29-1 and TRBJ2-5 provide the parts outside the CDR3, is SAVISQKPSRDICQRGTSLTIQCQVDSQVTMMFWYRQQPGQSLTLIATANQGSEATYESGFVIDKFPISRPNLTFSTLTVSNMSPEDSSIYLCSVDDIMRGAETQYFGPGTRLLVL.

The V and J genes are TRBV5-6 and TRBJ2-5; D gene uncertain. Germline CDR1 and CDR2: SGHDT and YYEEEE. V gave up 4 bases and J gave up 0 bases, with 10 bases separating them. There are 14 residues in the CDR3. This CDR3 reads CASSPQDDQETQYF. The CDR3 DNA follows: TGTGCCAGCAGCCCCCAGGACGACCAAGAGACCCAGTACTTC. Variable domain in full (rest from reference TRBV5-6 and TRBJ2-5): DAGVTQSPTHLIKTRGQQVTLRCSPKSGHDTVSWYQQALGQGPQFIFQYYEEEERQRGNFPDRFSGHQFPNYSSELNVNALLLGDSALYLCASSPQDDQETQYFGPGTRLLVL.

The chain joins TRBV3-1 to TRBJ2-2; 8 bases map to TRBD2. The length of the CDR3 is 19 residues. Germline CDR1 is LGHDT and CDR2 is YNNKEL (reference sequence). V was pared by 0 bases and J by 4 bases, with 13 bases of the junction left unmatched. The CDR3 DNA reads TGTGCCAGCAGCCAAGACGTTCCGGGACTAGTGATAGTCACCGGGGAGCTGTTTTTT. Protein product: CASSQDVPGLVIVTGELFF.

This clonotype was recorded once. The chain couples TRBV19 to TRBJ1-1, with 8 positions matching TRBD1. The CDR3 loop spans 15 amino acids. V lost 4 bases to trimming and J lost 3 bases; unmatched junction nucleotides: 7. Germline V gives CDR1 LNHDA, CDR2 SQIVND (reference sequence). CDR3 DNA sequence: TGTGCCAGTAGTACAGGGGGCCCGTATGACACTGAAGCTTTCTTT. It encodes CASSTGGPYDTEAFF.

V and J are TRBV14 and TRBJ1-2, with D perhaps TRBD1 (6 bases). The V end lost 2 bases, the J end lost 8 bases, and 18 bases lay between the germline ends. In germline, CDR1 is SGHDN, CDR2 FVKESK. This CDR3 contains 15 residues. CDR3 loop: CASSQSVQGIGGYTF. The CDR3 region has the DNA TGTGCCAGCAGCCAATCGGTGCAGGGGATAGGCGGCTACACCTTC.

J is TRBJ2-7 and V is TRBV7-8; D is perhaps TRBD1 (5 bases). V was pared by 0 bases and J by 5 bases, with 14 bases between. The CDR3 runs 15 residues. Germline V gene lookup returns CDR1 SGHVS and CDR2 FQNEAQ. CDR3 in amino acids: CASSLAGPREDEQYF. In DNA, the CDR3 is TGTGCCAGCAGCTTAGCCGGTCCCAGGGAAGACGAGCAGTACTTC.

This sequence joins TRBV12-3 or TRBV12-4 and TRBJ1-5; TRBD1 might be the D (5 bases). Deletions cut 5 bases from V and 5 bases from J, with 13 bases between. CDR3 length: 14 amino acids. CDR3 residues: CASSPGLGHQPQHF. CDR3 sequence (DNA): TGTGCCAGCAGTCCAGGGCTAGGGCATCAGCCCCAGCATTTT.

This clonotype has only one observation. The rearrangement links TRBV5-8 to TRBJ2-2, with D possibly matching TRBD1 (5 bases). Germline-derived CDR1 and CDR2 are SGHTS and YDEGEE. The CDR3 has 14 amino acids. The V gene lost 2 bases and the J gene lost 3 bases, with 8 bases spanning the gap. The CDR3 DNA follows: TGTGCCAGCAGCTTCACAGGATACACCGGGGAGCTGTTTTTT. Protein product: CASSFTGYTGELFF.

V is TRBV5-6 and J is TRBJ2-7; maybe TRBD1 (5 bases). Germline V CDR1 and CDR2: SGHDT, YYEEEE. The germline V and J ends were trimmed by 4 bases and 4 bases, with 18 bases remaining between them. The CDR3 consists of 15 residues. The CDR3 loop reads CASSAGPTATYEQYF. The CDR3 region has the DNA TGTGCCAGCAGCGCAGGCCCGACAGCTACTTACGAGCAGTACTTC.

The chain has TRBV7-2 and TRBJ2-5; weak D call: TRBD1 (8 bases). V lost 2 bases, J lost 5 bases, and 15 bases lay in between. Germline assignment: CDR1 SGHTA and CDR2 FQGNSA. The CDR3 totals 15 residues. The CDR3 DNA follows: TGTGCCAGCAGCTTACGGACAGGGAGGGCGGAGACCCAGTACTTC. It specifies CASSLRTGRAETQYF.

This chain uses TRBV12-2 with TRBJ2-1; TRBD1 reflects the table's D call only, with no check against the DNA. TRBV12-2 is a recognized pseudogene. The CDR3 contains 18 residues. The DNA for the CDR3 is TGTGCAAGTCGCTTCCCACTCGGAGGGGACAGGGCTAACAATGAGCAGTTCTTC. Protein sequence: CASRFPLGGDRANNEQFF.

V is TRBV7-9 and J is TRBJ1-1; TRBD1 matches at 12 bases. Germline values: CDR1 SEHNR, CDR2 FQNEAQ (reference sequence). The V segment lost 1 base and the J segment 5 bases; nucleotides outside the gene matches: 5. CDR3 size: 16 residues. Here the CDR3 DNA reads TGTGCCAGCAGCTTAGGGCAGGGACAGGGGGCGACTGAAGCTTTCTTT. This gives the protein CASSLGQGQGATEAFF. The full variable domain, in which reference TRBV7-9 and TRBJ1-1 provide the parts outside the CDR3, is DTGVSQNPRHKITKRGQNVTFRCDPISEHNRLYWYRQTLGQGPEFLTYFQNEAQLEKSRLLSDRFSAERPKGSFSTLEIQRTEQGDSAMYLCASSLGQGQGATEAFFGQGTRLTVV.

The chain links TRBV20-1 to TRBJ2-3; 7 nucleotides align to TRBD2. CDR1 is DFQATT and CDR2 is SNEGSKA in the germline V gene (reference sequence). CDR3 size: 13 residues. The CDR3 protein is CRARAGGTDTQYF. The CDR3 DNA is TGCCGAGCCCGGGCGGGGGGCACAGATACGCAGTATTTT.

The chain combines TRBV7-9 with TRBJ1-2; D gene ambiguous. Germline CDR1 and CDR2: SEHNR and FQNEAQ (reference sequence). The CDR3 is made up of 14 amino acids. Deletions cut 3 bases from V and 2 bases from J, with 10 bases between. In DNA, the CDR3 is TGTGCCAGCAGCTTGGGCCATCTGAACTATGGCTACACCTTC. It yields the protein CASSLGHLNYGYTF. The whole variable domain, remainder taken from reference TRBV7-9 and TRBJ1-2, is DTGVSQNPRHKITKRGQNVTFRCDPISEHNRLYWYRQTLGQGPEFLTYFQNEAQLEKSRLLSDRFSAERPKGSFSTLEIQRTEQGDSAMYLCASSLGHLNYGYTFGSGTRLTVV.

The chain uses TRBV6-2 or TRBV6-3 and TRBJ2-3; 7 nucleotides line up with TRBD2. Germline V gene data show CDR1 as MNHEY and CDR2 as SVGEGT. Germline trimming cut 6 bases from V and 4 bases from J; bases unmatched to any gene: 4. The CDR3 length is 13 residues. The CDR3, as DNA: TGTGCCAGCAGGTTGGGAGGGGCAGATACGCAGTATTTT. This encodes CASRLGGADTQYF.